The subject of this entry is one TCR beta chain. Its specificity is not known. Primers: 60 Vbeta forward and 13 Jbeta reverse. Method: immunoSEQ multiplex PCR; TCRdb's copy keeps in-frame clones and lacks some. The sample has some 82,000 clones, approximately 88% seen once; the top ten hold around 2.4%. This record belongs to a study of cytomegalovirus exposure and HLA in healthy donors. The study's findings and limits: Among TCR beta chains, those listed as cytomegalovirus-associated numbered about 150. As a later analysis revealed, the rate of TCR association differed by HLA locus, with DRB1 most and HLA-C fewest.

The origin of this receptor is a woman between 50 and 59 years old in good health and CMV-seronegative. The specimen sequenced was PBMCs.

CDR3 DNA: TGTGCCAGCAGCGTAGCTACAGACAGTAACCCTTATGGCTACACCTTC. Its protein is CASSVATDSNPYGYTF. The rearrangement uses TRBV9 and TRBJ1-2, with a possible D match to TRBD1 (5 bases). Germline V gives CDR1 SGDLS, CDR2 YYNGEE. The ends were cut back, 0 bases at V and 5 bases at J, with 17 bases in the middle. The CDR3 loop spans 16 amino acids.